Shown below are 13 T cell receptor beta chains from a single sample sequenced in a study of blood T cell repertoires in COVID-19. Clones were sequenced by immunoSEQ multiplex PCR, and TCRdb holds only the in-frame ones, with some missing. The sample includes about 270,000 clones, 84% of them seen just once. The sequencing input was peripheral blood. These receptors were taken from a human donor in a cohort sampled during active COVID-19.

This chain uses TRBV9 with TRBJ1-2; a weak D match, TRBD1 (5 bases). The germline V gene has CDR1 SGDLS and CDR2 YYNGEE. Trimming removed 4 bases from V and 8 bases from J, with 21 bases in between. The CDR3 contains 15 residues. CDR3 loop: CASSPDGQPGGGYTF. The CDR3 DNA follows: TGTGCCAGCAGCCCCGATGGACAACCGGGAGGGGGCTACACCTTC.

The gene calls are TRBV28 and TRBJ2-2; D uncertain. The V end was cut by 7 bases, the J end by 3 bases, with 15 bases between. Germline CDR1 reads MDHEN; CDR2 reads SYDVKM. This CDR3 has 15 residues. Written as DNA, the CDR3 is TGTGCCAGCACGGATGGAGAGTGGGACACCGGGGAGCTGTTTTTT. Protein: CASTDGEWDTGELFF.

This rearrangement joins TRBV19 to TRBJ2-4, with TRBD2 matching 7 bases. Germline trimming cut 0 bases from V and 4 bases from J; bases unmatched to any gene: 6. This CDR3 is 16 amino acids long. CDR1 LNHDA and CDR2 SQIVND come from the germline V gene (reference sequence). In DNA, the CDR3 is TGTGCCAGTAGTATAGATCTACTAGCGCTGAAAAACATTCAGTACTTC. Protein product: CASSIDLLALKNIQYF.

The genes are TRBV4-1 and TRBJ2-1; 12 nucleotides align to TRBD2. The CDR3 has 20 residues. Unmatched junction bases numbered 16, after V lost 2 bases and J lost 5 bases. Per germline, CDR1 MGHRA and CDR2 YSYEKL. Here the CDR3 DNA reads TGCGCCAGCAGCCAATGGGGGGGAGAACTAGCGGGAGGATCGCACAATGAGCAGTTCTTC. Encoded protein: CASSQWGGELAGGSHNEQFF.

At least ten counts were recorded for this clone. As DNA, the CDR3 is TGCGCCAGCAGCCTATTTTGGGGCCAGGGAAACACCATATATTTT. Protein product: CASSLFWGQGNTIYF. V usage is TRBV4-3 and J usage is TRBJ1-3, with D perhaps matching TRBD1 (5 bases). Germline lookup yields CDR1 LGHNA and CDR2 YSLEER. This CDR3 comprises 15 residues. The germline V and J ends were trimmed by 4 bases and 4 bases, with 14 bases remaining between them.

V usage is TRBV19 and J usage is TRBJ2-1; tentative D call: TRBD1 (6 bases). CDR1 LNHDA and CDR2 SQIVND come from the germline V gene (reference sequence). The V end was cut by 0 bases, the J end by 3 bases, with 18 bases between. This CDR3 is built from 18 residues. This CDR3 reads CASSIDPPSQGNYNEQFF. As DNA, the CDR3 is TGTGCCAGTAGTATAGACCCTCCCTCGCAGGGGAACTACAATGAGCAGTTCTTC.

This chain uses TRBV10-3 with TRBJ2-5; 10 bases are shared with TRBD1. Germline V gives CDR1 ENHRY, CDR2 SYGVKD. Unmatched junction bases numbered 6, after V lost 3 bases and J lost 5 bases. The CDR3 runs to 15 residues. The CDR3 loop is CAISEPGQGEETQYF. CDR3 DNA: TGTGCCATCAGTGAACCCGGACAGGGGGAGGAGACCCAGTACTTC.

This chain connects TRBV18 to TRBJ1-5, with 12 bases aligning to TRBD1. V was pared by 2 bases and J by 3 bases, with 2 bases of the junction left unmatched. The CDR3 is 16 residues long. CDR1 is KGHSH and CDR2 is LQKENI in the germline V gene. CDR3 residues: CASSPEGQGANQPQHF. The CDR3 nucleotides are TGTGCCAGCTCACCAGAGGGACAGGGGGCCAATCAGCCCCAGCATTTT.

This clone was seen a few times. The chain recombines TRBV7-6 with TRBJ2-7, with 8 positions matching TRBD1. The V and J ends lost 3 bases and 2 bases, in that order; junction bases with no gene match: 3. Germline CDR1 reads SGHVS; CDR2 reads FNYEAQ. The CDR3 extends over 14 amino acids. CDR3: CASSFAQGAYEQYF. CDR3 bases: TGTGCCAGCAGCTTCGCACAGGGGGCCTACGAGCAGTACTTC. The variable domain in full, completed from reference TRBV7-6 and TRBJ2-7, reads GAGVSQSPRYKVTKRGQDVALRCDPISGHVSLYWYRQALGQGPEFLTYFNYEAQQDKSGLPNDRFSAERPEGSISTLTIQRTEQRDSAMYRCASSFAQGAYEQYFGPGTRLTVT.

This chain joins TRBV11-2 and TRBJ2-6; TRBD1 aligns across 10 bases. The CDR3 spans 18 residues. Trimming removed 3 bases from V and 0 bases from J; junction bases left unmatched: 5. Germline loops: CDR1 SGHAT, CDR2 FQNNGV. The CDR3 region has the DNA TGTGCCAGCAGCTTTTTCCGGGACAGGGGCTCTGGGGCCAACGTCCTGACTTTC. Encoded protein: CASSFFRDRGSGANVLTF.

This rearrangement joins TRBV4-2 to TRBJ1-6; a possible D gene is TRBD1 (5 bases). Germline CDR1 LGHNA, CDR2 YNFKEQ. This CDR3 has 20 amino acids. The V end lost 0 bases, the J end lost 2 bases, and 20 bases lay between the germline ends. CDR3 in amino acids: CASSQEFGRLLGAYNSPLHF. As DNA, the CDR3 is TGTGCCAGCAGCCAAGAGTTCGGGCGCCTTCTAGGGGCCTATAATTCACCCCTCCACTTT.

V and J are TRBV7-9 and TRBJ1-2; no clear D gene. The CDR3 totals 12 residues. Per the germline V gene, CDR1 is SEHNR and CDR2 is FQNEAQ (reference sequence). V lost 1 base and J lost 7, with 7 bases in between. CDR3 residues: CASSLGPGGYTF. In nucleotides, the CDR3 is TGTGCCAGCAGCTTAGGGCCGGGTGGCTACACCTTC. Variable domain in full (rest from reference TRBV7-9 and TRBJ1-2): DTGVSQNPRHKITKRGQNVTFRCDPISEHNRLYWYRQTLGQGPEFLTYFQNEAQLEKSRLLSDRFSAERPKGSFSTLEIQRTEQGDSAMYLCASSLGPGGYTFGSGTRLTVV.

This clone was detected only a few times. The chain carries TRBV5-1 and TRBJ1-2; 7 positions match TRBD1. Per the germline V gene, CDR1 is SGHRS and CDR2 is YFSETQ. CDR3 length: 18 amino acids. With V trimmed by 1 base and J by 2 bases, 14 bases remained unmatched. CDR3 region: CASSLNIATGRKNYGYTF. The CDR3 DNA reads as TGCGCCAGCAGCTTGAACATTGCGACAGGGCGAAAAAACTATGGCTACACCTTC.